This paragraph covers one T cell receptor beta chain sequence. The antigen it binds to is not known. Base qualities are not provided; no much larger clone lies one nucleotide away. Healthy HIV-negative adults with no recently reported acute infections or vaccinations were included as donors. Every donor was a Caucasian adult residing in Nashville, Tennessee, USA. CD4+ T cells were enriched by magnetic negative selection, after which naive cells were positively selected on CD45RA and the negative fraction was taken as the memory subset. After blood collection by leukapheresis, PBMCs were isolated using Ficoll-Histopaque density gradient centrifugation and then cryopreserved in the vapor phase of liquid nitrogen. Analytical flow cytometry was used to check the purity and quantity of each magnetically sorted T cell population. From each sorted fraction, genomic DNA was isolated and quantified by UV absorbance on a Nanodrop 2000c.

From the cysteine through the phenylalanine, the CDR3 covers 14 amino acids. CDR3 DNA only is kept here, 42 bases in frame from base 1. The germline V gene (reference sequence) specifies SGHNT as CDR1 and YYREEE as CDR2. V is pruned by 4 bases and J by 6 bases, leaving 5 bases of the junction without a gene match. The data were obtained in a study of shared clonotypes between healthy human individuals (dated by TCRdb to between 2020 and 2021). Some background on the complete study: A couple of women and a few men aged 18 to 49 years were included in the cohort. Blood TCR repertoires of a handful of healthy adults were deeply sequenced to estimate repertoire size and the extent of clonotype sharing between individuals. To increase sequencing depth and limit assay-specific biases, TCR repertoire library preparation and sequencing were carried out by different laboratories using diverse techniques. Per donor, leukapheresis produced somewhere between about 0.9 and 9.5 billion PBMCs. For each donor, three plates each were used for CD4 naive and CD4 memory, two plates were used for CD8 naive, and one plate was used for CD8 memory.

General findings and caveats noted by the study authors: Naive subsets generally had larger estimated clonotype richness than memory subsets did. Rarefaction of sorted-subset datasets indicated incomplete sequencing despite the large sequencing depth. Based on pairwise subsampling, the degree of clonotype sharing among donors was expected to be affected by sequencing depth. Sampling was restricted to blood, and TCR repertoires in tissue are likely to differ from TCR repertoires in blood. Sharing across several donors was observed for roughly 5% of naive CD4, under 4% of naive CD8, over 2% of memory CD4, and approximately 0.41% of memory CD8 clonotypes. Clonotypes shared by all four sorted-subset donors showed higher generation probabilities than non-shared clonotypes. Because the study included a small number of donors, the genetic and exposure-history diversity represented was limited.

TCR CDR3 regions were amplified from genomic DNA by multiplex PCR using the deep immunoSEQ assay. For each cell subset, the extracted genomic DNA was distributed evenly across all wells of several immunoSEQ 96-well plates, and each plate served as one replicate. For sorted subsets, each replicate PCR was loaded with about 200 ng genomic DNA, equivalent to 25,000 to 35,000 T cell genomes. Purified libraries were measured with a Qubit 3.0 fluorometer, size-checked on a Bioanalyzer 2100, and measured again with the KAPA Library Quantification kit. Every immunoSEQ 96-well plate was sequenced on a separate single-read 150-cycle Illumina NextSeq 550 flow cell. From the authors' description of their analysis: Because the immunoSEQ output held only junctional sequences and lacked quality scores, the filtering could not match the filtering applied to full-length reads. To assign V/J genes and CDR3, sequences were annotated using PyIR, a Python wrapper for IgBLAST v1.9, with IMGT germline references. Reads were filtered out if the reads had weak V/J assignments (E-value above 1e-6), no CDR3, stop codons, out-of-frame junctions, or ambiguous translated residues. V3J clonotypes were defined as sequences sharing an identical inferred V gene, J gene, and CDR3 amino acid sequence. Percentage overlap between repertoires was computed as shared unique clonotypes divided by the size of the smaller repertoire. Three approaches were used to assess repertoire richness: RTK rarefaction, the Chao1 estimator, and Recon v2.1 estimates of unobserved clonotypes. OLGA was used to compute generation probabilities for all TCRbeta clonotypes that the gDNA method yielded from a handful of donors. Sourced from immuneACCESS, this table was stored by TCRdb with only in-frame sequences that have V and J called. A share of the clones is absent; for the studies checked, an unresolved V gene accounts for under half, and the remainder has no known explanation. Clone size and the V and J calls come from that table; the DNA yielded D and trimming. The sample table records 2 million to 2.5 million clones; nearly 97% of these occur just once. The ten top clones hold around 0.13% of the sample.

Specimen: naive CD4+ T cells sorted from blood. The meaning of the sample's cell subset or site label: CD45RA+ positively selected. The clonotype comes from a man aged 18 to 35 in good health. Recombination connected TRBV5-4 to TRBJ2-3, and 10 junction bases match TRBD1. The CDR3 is CASSRDRGGDTQYF. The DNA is TGTGCCAGCAGCAGGGACAGGGGTGGTGATACGCAGTATTTT.